Each of the 14 T cell receptor beta chains below was sequenced from the same sample in a study of blood T cell repertoires in COVID-19. Only in-frame clones appear in the TCRdb table, and some are missing; sequencing was by immunoSEQ multiplex PCR. The sample has 100,000 to 150,000 clones; approximately 81% are singletons. Sequenced material: peripheral blood. The receptors stem from a woman between 50 and 59 years old with acute or convalescent COVID-19.

The chain combines TRBV6-5 with TRBJ2-7; 11 bases are shared with TRBD1. Trimming took 7 bases from V and 5 from J; bases not matched to a gene: 10. Germline V CDR1 and CDR2: MNHEY, SVGAGI. The CDR3 sequence is 15 residues long. CDR3 nucleotides: TGTGCCAGCACCAATGCGGGACAGGGGGTCCACGAGCAGTACTTC. Protein sequence: CASTNAGQGVHEQYF.

Worth noting for this clone: The sample contains more than one DNA sequence encoding this CDR3. This chain uses TRBV3-1 (or the pseudogene TRBV3-2) with TRBJ1-3; D gene unclear. CDR3 size: 13 residues. With 2 bases removed from V and 1 base from J, the gap between germline ends came to 3 bases. Germline V gene sequence: CDR1 LGHDT, CDR2 YNNKEL (reference sequence). The CDR3 DNA follows: TGTGCCAGCAGCCAATATTCTGGAAACACCATATATTTT. This encodes CASSQYSGNTIYF.

The J gene is TRBJ2-5, the V gene TRBV9, with TRBD2 identical over 15 bases. With 10 bases clipped from V and 5 bases from J, the junction kept 12 bases outside the gene matches. Germline lookup yields CDR1 SGDLS and CDR2 YYNGEE. There are 16 residues in the CDR3. CDR3 nucleotides: TGTGCCTCCACTACGGGACTAGCGGGAGGAAGGGAGACCCAGTACTTC. Translating gives CASTTGLAGGRETQYF. The full variable domain, with the rest looked up from reference TRBV9 and TRBJ2-5, is DSGVTQTPKHLITATGQRVTLRCSPRSGDLSVYWYQQSLDQGLQFLIQYYNGEERAKGNILERFSAQQFPDLHSELNLSSLELGDSALYFCASTTGLAGGRETQYFGPGTRLLVL.

The rearrangement joins TRBV7-8 to TRBJ1-2; D possibly corresponds to TRBD1 (5 bases). The germline CDR1 and CDR2 sequences are SGHVS and FQNEAQ. Deletions cut 6 bases from V and 0 bases from J, with 14 bases between. This CDR3 has 15 amino acids. The chain's CDR3 is CASSLRGGSNYGYTF. The CDR3 nucleotides are TGTGCCAGCAGTCTGAGGGGAGGGTCTAACTATGGCTACACCTTC.

V is TRBV5-4 and J is TRBJ2-7; D is undetermined. CDR3 size: 13 residues. Germline-derived CDR1 and CDR2 are SGHNT and YYREEE (reference sequence). The V end lost 4 bases, the J end lost 0 bases, and 8 bases lay between the germline ends. The CDR3 bases are TGTGCCAGCAGCGCAAGGAGCTCCTACGAGCAGTACTTC. It yields the protein CASSARSSYEQYF. The full variable domain, rest sourced from reference TRBV5-4 and TRBJ2-7, is ETGVTQSPTHLIKTRGQQVTLRCSSQSGHNTVSWYQQALGQGPQFIFQYYREEENGRGNFPPRFSGLQFPNYSSELNVNALELDDSALYLCASSARSSYEQYFGPGTRLTVT.

V is TRBV19 and J is TRBJ1-1; the match to TRBD1 covers 11 bases. This CDR3 has 15 residues. Germline V gene sequence: CDR1 LNHDA, CDR2 SQIVND (reference sequence). Losses at the gene ends were 6 bases for V and 4 bases for J; bases not matched to a gene: 7. The CDR3 loop reads CASSRYGTGGTEAFF. CDR3 nucleotide sequence: TGTGCCAGTAGCCGATACGGGACAGGGGGCACTGAAGCTTTCTTT. Complete variable domain (other parts from reference TRBV19 and TRBJ1-1): DGGITQSPKYLFRKEGQNVTLSCEQNLNHDAMYWYRQDPGQGLRLIYYSQIVNDFQKGDIAEGYSVSREKKESFPLTVTSAQKNPTAFYLCASSRYGTGGTEAFFGQGTRLTVV.

This clone has a handful of counts. This chain joins TRBV9 and TRBJ1-1; D perhaps matches TRBD1 (6 bases). The germline V and J ends were trimmed by 0 bases and 4 bases, with 10 bases remaining between them. The CDR3 runs to 14 residues. Germline CDR1 is SGDLS and CDR2 is YYNGEE. CDR3 nucleotide sequence: TGTGCCAGCAGCGTAGAGGGGGTCACCACTGAAGCTTTCTTT. Protein product: CASSVEGVTTEAFF.

This chain links TRBV18 with TRBJ1-4; 7 bases are shared with TRBD1. The germline V gene encodes CDR1 KGHSH and CDR2 LQKENI. The length of the CDR3 is 17 residues. Trimming cost V 3 bases and J 2 bases; bases outside gene matches: 9. The CDR3 nucleotides read TGTGCCAGCTCACCTAACCAGCAGGGGGTTACTAATGAAAAACTGTTTTTT. It yields the protein CASSPNQQGVTNEKLFF. The full variable domain, rest sourced from reference TRBV18 and TRBJ1-4, is NAGVMQNPRHLVRRRGQEARLRCSPMKGHSHVYWYRQLPEEGLKFMVYLQKENIIDESGMPKERFSAEFPKEGPSILRIQQVVRGDSAAYFCASSPNQQGVTNEKLFFGSGTQLSVL.

CDR3 sequence: CASSIGENRQPQHF. Written as DNA, the CDR3 is TGTGCCAGTAGTATCGGAGAAAACCGTCAGCCCCAGCATTTT. This rearrangement joins TRBV19 to TRBJ1-5; D gene uncertain. This CDR3 is built from 14 residues. Germline-derived CDR1 and CDR2 are LNHDA and SQIVND (reference sequence). V dropped 3 bases and J dropped 6 bases, with 12 bases sitting between them.

The gene calls are TRBV19 and TRBJ2-3; maybe TRBD1 (6 bases). Trimming stripped 8 bases from V and 7 bases from J, with 25 bases between. Germline V CDR1 and CDR2: LNHDA, SQIVND (reference sequence). CDR3 length: 16 amino acids. The DNA for the CDR3 is TGTGCCAGTGAGAATCCCGGGACAAATCTCCCGAATACGCAGTATTTT. Translated, it gives CASENPGTNLPNTQYF.

The rearrangement uses TRBV28 and TRBJ2-3; the D is unclear. The ends were cut back, 3 bases at V and 0 bases at J, with 16 bases in the middle. CDR1 is MDHEN and CDR2 is SYDVKM in the germline V gene. The CDR3 extends over 17 amino acids. The CDR3 here is CASSFGPPATSTDTQYF. The CDR3 region has the DNA TGTGCCAGCAGTTTCGGCCCCCCAGCGACTAGCACAGATACGCAGTATTTT.

J is TRBJ1-3 and V is TRBV18, with D tentatively TRBD1 (6 bases). The CDR3 runs to 14 residues. The V end lost 2 bases, the J end lost 4 bases, and 9 bases lay between the germline ends. The germline V gene has CDR1 KGHSH and CDR2 LQKENI. CDR3 DNA sequence: TGTGCCAGCTCACCAAACAGGGAGGGAAACACCATATATTTT. Translated: CASSPNREGNTIYF. The full variable domain, rest sourced from reference TRBV18 and TRBJ1-3, is NAGVMQNPRHLVRRRGQEARLRCSPMKGHSHVYWYRQLPEEGLKFMVYLQKENIIDESGMPKERFSAEFPKEGPSILRIQQVVRGDSAAYFCASSPNREGNTIYFGEGSWLTVV.

V gene TRBV29-1 combines with J gene TRBJ2-7; weak D call: TRBD1 (6 bases). Trimming removed 4 bases at V and 4 bases at J, with 14 bases between. The CDR3 spans 13 residues. From germline, CDR1 is SQVTM and CDR2 ANQGSEA. The chain's CDR3 is CSVVRGVTYEQYF. The CDR3 bases are TGCAGCGTTGTCAGGGGAGTTACATACGAGCAGTACTTC.

V and J are TRBV28 and TRBJ1-2, with D possibly being TRBD1 (6 bases). The CDR3 is 14 residues long. Trimming removed 4 bases at V and 4 bases at J, with 13 bases between. Germline values: CDR1 MDHEN, CDR2 SYDVKM. DNA of the CDR3: TGTGCCAGCAGTTCCGGACAGAAAGGCTATGGCTACACCTTC. It translates to CASSSGQKGYGYTF.